This record looks at one T cell receptor (beta chain) sequence and its context. Its antigen is still unknown. The CDR3 contains 15 residues. Germline V gene data show CDR1 as MNHEY and CDR2 as SMNVEV (reference sequence). Trimming took 5 bases from V and 8 from J, leaving 21 bases between them. These data are taken from a study of cytomegalovirus exposure and HLA in healthy donors. Regarding the study as a whole: For TCR beta chains, V- and J-gene trimming was later linked to a missense DCLRE1C variant.

The PCR was carried out with 60 Vbeta primers and 13 Jbeta primers. Libraries were prepared by immunoSEQ multiplex PCR; TCRdb keeps only in-frame clonotypes and omits some of them. The profile shows approximately 37,000 clones, just under 75% of them singletons. Sequencing was carried out using PBMCs. This chain uses TRBV27 with TRBJ1-2; tentative D call: TRBD1 (5 bases). This sequence was found in a man aged 25-45 years in good health and CMV-seronegative. CDR3 coding DNA: TGTGCCAGCAGTCTTACGGCCCCGGGGGGAGGAGGCTACACCTTC. This sequence encodes CASSLTAPGGGGYTF.